This T cell receptor (beta chain) was observed in a study of blood T cells in healthy people across ages. On this clonotype itself: Its antigen is as yet unknown.

A J-beta primer mix and a sample-barcoded 5' primer were used in a second PCR of about 6 to 12 cycles. TCRdb independently ran MiXCR on the 5' RACE reads; one entry per CDR3 protein. The profile shows about 1.8 million distinct CDR3 sequences, 40% to 55% of them singletons. This CDR3 contains 14 residues. Trimming shortened V by 4 bases and J by 2 bases, and 12 bases separated the two germline ends. Germline V gene sequence: CDR1 SGHDN, CDR2 FVKESK. Study-level results: Compared with aged donors, long-lived donors showed fewer expanded clones, suggesting selection.

Sequenced: blood. The rearrangement uses TRBV14 and TRBJ2-7; D might be TRBD1 or TRBD2, each matching 5 bases. This TCR was recovered from a woman in her forties in good health. CDR3 sequence reads: CASSRAGTPYEQYF. The CDR3 region has the DNA TGTGCCAGCAGCCGAGCCGGGACCCCCTACGAGCAGTACTTC.